This T cell receptor delta chain derives from a study of γδ T cells in repeated Plasmodium falciparum infection. This clone was seen a handful of times. TCRdb re-analyzed the multiplex PCR reads via CATT. This sample has 75,000 to 95,000 delta-chain clones, with roughly 0.9% found just once. The sequenced sample was gamma-delta T cells from blood. This receptor was identified in a pool of human donors (malaria-infected and uninfected, not separated).

Here the CDR3 DNA reads TGTGCCTGTGACACGAGTAGACCTGGGGGATACGCGGGGGACACCGATAAACTCATCTTT. It codes for CACDTSRPGGYAGDTDKLIF. This chain uses TRDV2 with TRDJ1; 12 positions match TRDD3. TCRdb records no J gene; here it was assigned by comparing the DNA to germline. The V segment lost 1 base and the J segment 0 bases; nucleotides outside the gene matches: 14. The CDR3 spans 20 residues. Per germline, CDR1 GEAIGNYY and CDR2 EKD.